A selection of T cell receptor beta chains follows, all from one sample in a study of T cells after posttransplantation cyclophosphamide. The protocol was immunoSEQ multiplex PCR, while the TCRdb copy is restricted to in-frame clones and leaves out a portion. The table shows some 4,500 clones, with about 77% occurring only once. Sequencing used PBMCs, obtained about 29 days after a stem cell transplant with posttransplant cyclophosphamide. The origin of the receptors is a male patient between 50 and 60 years old who received an allogeneic stem cell transplant from an unrelated donor, was CMV-positive, and had acute GVHD only. Some T cells here may be from the graft donor. Each CDR3 is given with its conserved first and last residue. The order of the fields is V gene, clone size, D gene, J gene, CDR3 protein, CDR3 DNA. D genes are given only for firm matches. Expanded clones are given a class, and other clones once, few, many or no size at all.

V gene: TRBV6-5; clone size: NA; D gene: NA; J gene: TRBJ2-5; CDR3 protein: CASSYSLRGQETQYF; CDR3 DNA: TGTGCCAGCAGTTACTCCCTCCGCGGACAAGAGACCCAGTACTTC
V gene: TRBV7-9; clone size: NA; D gene: TRBD1; J gene: TRBJ1-4; CDR3 protein: CASSHRDRALSTNEKLFF; CDR3 DNA: TGTGCCAGCAGCCACCGGGACAGGGCGCTTTCAACTAATGAAAAACTGTTTTTT
V gene: TRBV9; clone size: once; D gene: TRBD1; J gene: TRBJ2-5; CDR3 protein: CASSVEGTGGLETQYF; CDR3 DNA: TGTGCCAGCAGCGTAGAAGGGACAGGGGGCTTGGAGACCCAGTACTTC
V gene: TRBV28; clone size: NA; D gene: NA; J gene: TRBJ1-1; CDR3 protein: CASRLTGYTEAFF; CDR3 DNA: TGTGCCAGCAGACTCACAGGGTACACTGAAGCTTTCTTT
V gene: TRBV27; clone size: NA; D gene: NA; J gene: TRBJ2-1; CDR3 protein: CASSFLSSEQFF; CDR3 DNA: TGTGCCAGCAGTTTTTTGTCGAGTGAGCAGTTCTTC
V gene: TRBV30; clone size: NA; D gene: TRBD1; J gene: TRBJ1-1; CDR3 protein: CACNGDRGRYTEAFF; CDR3 DNA: TGTGCCTGCAACGGGGACAGGGGGCGATACACTGAAGCTTTCTTT
V gene: TRBV7-9; clone size: large; D gene: TRBD1; J gene: TRBJ1-5; CDR3 protein: CASSPGQDGNQPQHF; CDR3 DNA: TGTGCCAGCAGCCCGGGACAGGATGGCAATCAGCCCCAGCATTTT
V gene: TRBV5-4; clone size: once; D gene: NA; J gene: TRBJ1-1; CDR3 protein: CASSFEGDTEAFF; CDR3 DNA: TGTGCCAGCAGCTTTGAGGGTGACACTGAAGCTTTCTTT
V gene: TRBV27; clone size: NA; D gene: TRBD2; J gene: TRBJ2-2; CDR3 protein: CASSLDGAGVNTGELFF; CDR3 DNA: TGTGCCAGCAGTTTGGATGGAGCGGGGGTCAACACCGGGGAGCTGTTTTTT
V gene: TRBV13; clone size: NA; D gene: NA; J gene: TRBJ2-1; CDR3 protein: CASSLSLDSYNEQFF; CDR3 DNA: TGTGCCAGCAGCCTAAGCCTTGACAGCTACAATGAGCAGTTCTTC
V gene: TRBV19; clone size: NA; D gene: TRBD1; J gene: TRBJ1-3; CDR3 protein: CASSRTGESGNTIYF; CDR3 DNA: TGTGCCAGTAGTCGGACAGGCGAATCTGGAAACACCATATATTTT
V gene: TRBV14; clone size: NA; D gene: NA; J gene: TRBJ2-5; CDR3 protein: CASSQRQVFETQYF; CDR3 DNA: TGTGCCAGCAGCCAAAGACAGGTTTTCGAGACCCAGTACTTC
V gene: TRBV5-1; clone size: NA; D gene: NA; J gene: TRBJ1-1; CDR3 protein: CASSWGEANTEAFF; CDR3 DNA: TGCGCCAGCAGCTGGGGGGAAGCGAACACTGAAGCTTTCTTT
V gene: TRBV5-6; clone size: few; D gene: TRBD2; J gene: TRBJ2-1; CDR3 protein: CASSFGRGGEQFF; CDR3 DNA: TGTGCCAGCAGCTTTGGCCGGGGGGGTGAGCAGTTCTTC
V gene: TRBV7-8; clone size: once; D gene: TRBD1; J gene: TRBJ1-4; CDR3 protein: CASSTGQGAGEKLFF; CDR3 DNA: TGTGCCAGCAGCACCGGACAGGGGGCGGGTGAAAAACTGTTTTTT
V gene: TRBV28; clone size: NA; D gene: NA; J gene: TRBJ2-1; CDR3 protein: CASSLLVSEQFF; CDR3 DNA: TGTGCCAGCAGTTTACTAGTTTCTGAGCAGTTCTTC
V gene: TRBV9; clone size: NA; D gene: TRBD1; J gene: TRBJ2-7; CDR3 protein: CASSVEGTDYYEQYF; CDR3 DNA: TGTGCCAGCAGCGTAGAGGGGACAGACTATTACGAGCAGTACTTC
V gene: TRBV5-4; clone size: few; D gene: NA; J gene: TRBJ2-1; CDR3 protein: CASSQDLTGFNNEQFF; CDR3 DNA: TGTGCCAGCAGCCAAGATCTGACAGGCTTTAACAATGAGCAGTTCTTC
V gene: TRBV7-9; clone size: once; D gene: TRBD1; J gene: TRBJ1-1; CDR3 protein: CASSSTGGKTEAFF; CDR3 DNA: TGTGCCAGCAGCTCGACAGGGGGCAAAACTGAAGCTTTCTTT
V gene: TRBV2; clone size: once; D gene: TRBD1; J gene: TRBJ1-2; CDR3 protein: CASLRGQGANYGYTF; CDR3 DNA: TGTGCCAGCCTGCGAGGGCAGGGGGCTAACTATGGCTACACCTTC
V gene: TRBV5-1; clone size: NA; D gene: NA; J gene: TRBJ1-1; CDR3 protein: CASSLVQGSEAFF; CDR3 DNA: TGCGCCAGCAGCTTGGTGCAGGGCTCTGAAGCTTTCTTT
V gene: TRBV11-2; clone size: NA; D gene: NA; J gene: TRBJ2-5; CDR3 protein: CASSPRAGLQETQYF; CDR3 DNA: TGTGCCAGCAGCCCGCGCGCCGGGTTGCAGGAGACCCAGTACTTC
V gene: TRBV7-9; clone size: once; D gene: NA; J gene: TRBJ1-6; CDR3 protein: CASSEWGAENSPLHF; CDR3 DNA: TGTGCCAGCTCCGAGTGGGGCGCTGAAAATTCACCCCTCCACTTT
V gene: TRBV2; clone size: medium-sized; D gene: TRBD2; J gene: TRBJ2-3; CDR3 protein: CASSAPLAGAKDTQYF; CDR3 DNA: TGTGCCAGCAGTGCCCCACTAGCGGGAGCCAAAGATACGCAGTATTTT
V gene: TRBV18; clone size: NA; D gene: TRBD2; J gene: TRBJ2-7; CDR3 protein: CASSPSSAGRAGEQYF; CDR3 DNA: TGTGCCAGCTCACCAAGTTCGGCCGGGAGGGCGGGCGAGCAGTACTTC
V gene: TRBV15; clone size: NA; D gene: TRBD2; J gene: TRBJ2-3; CDR3 protein: CATSRDRLAGGTDTQYF; CDR3 DNA: TGTGCCACCAGCAGAGATCGGCTAGCGGGGGGGACAGATACGCAGTATTTT
V gene: TRBV18; clone size: NA; D gene: NA; J gene: TRBJ2-3; CDR3 protein: CASSPQGDSTDTQYF; CDR3 DNA: TGTGCCAGCTCACCACAGGGGGATAGCACAGATACGCAGTATTTT
V gene: TRBV5-6; clone size: NA; D gene: NA; J gene: TRBJ2-3; CDR3 protein: CASSKDAGASTDTQYF; CDR3 DNA: TGTGCCAGCAGCAAGGACGCGGGGGCTAGCACAGATACGCAGTATTTT
V gene: TRBV5-6; clone size: NA; D gene: NA; J gene: TRBJ2-2; CDR3 protein: CASSSDWNTGELFF; CDR3 DNA: TGTGCCAGCAGCTCAGACTGGAACACCGGGGAGCTGTTTTTT
V gene: TRBV28; clone size: NA; D gene: NA; J gene: TRBJ1-5; CDR3 protein: CASSVLAGNQPQHF; CDR3 DNA: TGTGCCAGCAGTGTCCTGGCTGGTAATCAGCCCCAGCATTTT
V gene: TRBV6-5; clone size: NA; D gene: TRBD2; J gene: TRBJ2-3; CDR3 protein: CASSTSGSFTDTQYF; CDR3 DNA: TGTGCCAGCAGTACTAGCGGGAGCTTCACAGATACGCAGTATTTT
V gene: TRBV11-2; clone size: NA; D gene: NA; J gene: TRBJ2-2; CDR3 protein: CASSLQQAGELFF; CDR3 DNA: TGTGCCAGCAGCTTACAGCAGGCCGGGGAGCTGTTTTTT
V gene: TRBV28; clone size: few; D gene: NA; J gene: TRBJ2-2; CDR3 protein: CASRTNPTEANTGELFF; CDR3 DNA: TGTGCCAGCAGGACAAACCCGACCGAAGCGAACACCGGGGAGCTGTTTTTT
V gene: TRBV7-2; clone size: NA; D gene: TRBD1; J gene: TRBJ1-6; CDR3 protein: CASSWGQALNSPLHF; CDR3 DNA: TGTGCCAGCAGCTGGGGACAGGCCCTTAATTCACCCCTCCACTTT
V gene: TRBV19; clone size: NA; D gene: TRBD1; J gene: TRBJ1-5; CDR3 protein: CASSPVVKGAGQPQHF; CDR3 DNA: TGTGCCAGTAGTCCGGTCGTGAAGGGGGCCGGCCAGCCCCAGCATTTT
V gene: TRBV7-6; clone size: NA; D gene: TRBD2; J gene: TRBJ2-4; CDR3 protein: CASSLLVPGGAKNIQYF; CDR3 DNA: TGTGCCAGCAGCTTGTTGGTTCCGGGGGGAGCCAAAAACATTCAGTACTTC
V gene: TRBV28; clone size: NA; D gene: TRBD2; J gene: TRBJ2-7; CDR3 protein: CASRLAGAYEQYF; CDR3 DNA: TGTGCCAGCAGACTAGCGGGAGCCTACGAGCAGTACTTC
V gene: TRBV27; clone size: few; D gene: NA; J gene: TRBJ2-7; CDR3 protein: CASSPAHFSSGEQYF; CDR3 DNA: TGTGCCAGCAGCCCCGCACATTTTTCTTCGGGGGAGCAGTACTTC
V gene: TRBV2; clone size: NA; D gene: TRBD1; J gene: TRBJ2-7; CDR3 protein: CASSDGQAGSYEQYF; CDR3 DNA: TGTGCCAGCAGCGATGGACAGGCAGGCTCCTACGAGCAGTACTTC
V gene: TRBV5-1; clone size: NA; D gene: NA; J gene: TRBJ2-6; CDR3 protein: CASRTRWAGANVLTF; CDR3 DNA: TGCGCCAGCAGGACTAGATGGGCCGGGGCCAACGTCCTGACTTTC
V gene: TRBV7-9; clone size: NA; D gene: TRBD1; J gene: TRBJ1-2; CDR3 protein: CASSSGTGALFDTF; CDR3 DNA: TGTGCCAGCAGTTCCGGGACAGGGGCCCTATTTGACACCTTC
V gene: TRBV27; clone size: NA; D gene: NA; J gene: TRBJ2-7; CDR3 protein: CASSFAGAGYEQYF; CDR3 DNA: TGTGCCAGCAGTTTCGCGGGGGCAGGGTACGAGCAGTACTTC
V gene: TRBV6-4; clone size: NA; D gene: NA; J gene: TRBJ2-6; CDR3 protein: CASSVGAGANVLTF; CDR3 DNA: TGTGCCAGCAGTGTCGGGGCTGGGGCCAACGTCCTGACTTTC
V gene: TRBV11-2; clone size: NA; D gene: NA; J gene: TRBJ2-7; CDR3 protein: CASKGGFYEQYF; CDR3 DNA: TGTGCCAGCAAGGGAGGTTTTTACGAGCAGTACTTC
V gene: TRBV5-1; clone size: NA; D gene: NA; J gene: TRBJ2-2; CDR3 protein: CASTTSPGRSGELFF; CDR3 DNA: TGCGCCAGCACGACTTCCCCAGGGAGGTCCGGGGAGCTGTTTTTT
V gene: TRBV7-9; clone size: NA; D gene: TRBD1; J gene: TRBJ1-3; CDR3 protein: CASSPNRDRYSGNTIYF; CDR3 DNA: TGTGCCAGCAGCCCCAACCGGGACAGATACTCTGGAAACACCATATATTTT
V gene: TRBV11-1; clone size: NA; D gene: TRBD2; J gene: TRBJ2-7; CDR3 protein: CASSLGLAGVEQYF; CDR3 DNA: TGTGCCAGCAGCCTGGGACTAGCGGGAGTCGAGCAGTACTTC
V gene: TRBV5-4; clone size: NA; D gene: TRBD2; J gene: TRBJ2-7; CDR3 protein: CASSLSGREGSYEQYF; CDR3 DNA: TGTGCCAGCAGCTTGAGCGGGAGGGAGGGGTCCTACGAGCAGTACTTC
V gene: TRBV27; clone size: NA; D gene: TRBD1; J gene: TRBJ1-5; CDR3 protein: CASSLSGGESNQPQHF; CDR3 DNA: TGTGCCAGCAGTTTATCAGGGGGCGAGAGCAATCAGCCCCAGCATTTT
V gene: TRBV5-4; clone size: few; D gene: TRBD1; J gene: TRBJ2-5; CDR3 protein: CASSNQPGQGAETQYF; CDR3 DNA: TGTGCCAGCAGCAATCAACCGGGACAGGGGGCAGAGACCCAGTACTTC
V gene: TRBV7-9; clone size: NA; D gene: TRBD2; J gene: TRBJ2-7; CDR3 protein: CASSSTGREGSYEQYF; CDR3 DNA: TGTGCCAGCAGCTCCACCGGGAGGGAGGGGTCCTACGAGCAGTACTTC
V gene: TRBV5-1; clone size: few; D gene: TRBD1; J gene: TRBJ2-4; CDR3 protein: CASSFLSGGKNIQYF; CDR3 DNA: TGTGCCAGCAGCTTCCTCTCAGGGGGCAAAAACATTCAGTACTTC
V gene: TRBV7-9; clone size: NA; D gene: NA; J gene: TRBJ2-7; CDR3 protein: CASSSLQQGSYEQYF; CDR3 DNA: TGTGCCAGCAGCTCACTCCAACAGGGTTCCTACGAGCAGTACTTC